Presented here are 4 T cell receptor beta chains from one specimen sequenced in a study of T cells in Graves' hyperthyroidism and ophthalmopathy (dated by TCRdb to about 2019). The receptor library was made with multiplex PCR. Sequenced on an Illumina HiSeq 2000. The TCR beta CDR3 regions were amplified from RNA transcripts. A first-round RT-PCR of the TCR CDR3 used the HTBI primer set with the Qiagen OneStep RT-PCR kit. TCRdb trimmed public reads at Q25 via fastp, called clones via MiXCR and kept in-frame beta chains. All rows with the same CDR3 protein become a single entry with the most common DNA and genes. For this sample there are nearly 750,000 distinct CDR3 sequences; approximately 40% appear just once. The ten largest clones capture around 31% of the sample. The sample was blood. These receptors were obtained from a woman aged 40 to 50 with Graves' hyperthyroidism.

V gene TRBV19 combines with J gene TRBJ1-5; TRBD1 aligns across 7 bases. Germline V gene sequence: CDR1 LNHDA, CDR2 SQIVND (reference sequence). The CDR3 sequence is 16 residues long. J gave up 4 bases and V 4 bases, and 10 bases lay outside the gene matches. The CDR3 loop is CASSSSGTVANQPQHF. In DNA form, the CDR3 reads TGTGCCAGTAGTAGTAGCGGGACAGTGGCAAATCAGCCCCAGCATTTT.

This clonotype has only one observation. The J gene is TRBJ1-6, the V gene TRBV10-3; 9 bases line up with TRBD1. Germline values: CDR1 ENHRY, CDR2 SYGVKD. CDR3 length: 15 residues. Unmatched junction bases numbered 6, after V lost 5 bases and J lost 7 bases. This chain's CDR3 is CAISTGTGRNSPLHF. The DNA of the CDR3 is TGTGCCATCAGTACCGGGACAGGGAGGAATTCACCCCTCCACTTT.

This clonotype was counted only a few times. One end of the junction does not line up with germline, which may come from a read error. The chain joins TRBV11-2 to TRBJ2-7; TRBD1 aligns across 9 bases. The V gene's germline CDR1 is SGHAT and CDR2 FQNNGV. The CDR3 has 12 amino acids. CDR3 residues: CASSYTPGTGNF. CDR3 in DNA: TGTGCCAGCAGTTACACCCCCGGGACAGGGAACTTC.

As to this clonotype: At one of its ends the junction is not consistent with the germline gene, which may arise from a read error. The chain couples TRBV6-2 or TRBV6-3 to TRBJ2-6; 9 bases fit TRBD2. CDR3 length: 19 amino acids. Germline V gene data show CDR1 as MNHEY and CDR2 as SVGEGT. The CDR3 nucleotides read TGTGCCAGCAGCCTCCGTAGCGGGGGTGGCTCCTCTGGGGCCAACGTCCTGGCTTTC. Its translation is CASSLRSGGGSSGANVLAF.